Below, 27 T cell receptor beta chains from the same sample are listed, as sequenced in a study of T cells expressing NK-cell markers. Reanalyzing the 5' RACE reads, TCRdb keeps one entry per CDR3 protein, without DNA. The table lists about half a million distinct CDR3 sequences. The sequenced sample was blood T cells: a sorted CD56 or NKG2C T cell subset, CD4+ or CD8+ T cells, or bulk PBMC T cells (not recorded which). The origin of the receptors is a woman aged 45-65 years in good health.

CDR3 residues: CASSPRTSGTSKNIQYF. This chain connects TRBV7-2 to TRBJ2-4; TCRdb gives TRBD2 as the D gene, but with no DNA this cannot be confirmed. CDR3 length: 17 residues. CDR1 is SGHTA and CDR2 is FQGNSA in the germline V gene.

This chain joins TRBV9 and TRBJ2-3; the D call from TCRdb, TRBD2, cannot be confirmed without DNA. The CDR3 is made up of 14 amino acids. From germline, CDR1 is SGDLS and CDR2 YYNGEE. CDR3 sequence: CASNRAGSTDTQYF. The variable domain in full, with the rest retrieved from reference TRBV9 and TRBJ2-3, is DSGVTQTPKHLITATGQRVTLRCSPRSGDLSVYWYQQSLDQGLQFLIQYYNGEERAKGNILERFSAQQFPDLHSELNLSSLELGDSALYFCASNRAGSTDTQYFGPGTRLTVL.

Here the CDR3 reads CSAYSANKETQYF. The chain uses TRBV20-1 and TRBJ2-5. Per the germline V gene, CDR1 is DFQATT and CDR2 is SNEGSKA (reference sequence). The CDR3 spans 13 residues.

V and J are TRBV2 and TRBJ2-7; the D call of TRBD1 rests on TCRdb alone, since no DNA is present to check it. Germline-derived CDR1 and CDR2 are SNHLY and FYNNEI. The CDR3 consists of 13 residues. CDR3 protein: CASSGRGTVRQYF.

The chain is built from TRBV20-1 and TRBJ2-1; the TCRdb call, TRBD1, lacks DNA for checking. The germline gives CDR1 DFQATT, CDR2 SNEGSKA (reference sequence). The CDR3 has 14 residues. CDR3 in amino acids: CSASIGTGVNEQFF.

The chain joins TRBV6-5 to TRBJ2-3. CDR1 MNHEY and CDR2 SVGAGI come from the germline V gene. This CDR3 has 11 residues. The CDR3 sequence: CASSYIGTQYF.

This chain links TRBV10-3 with TRBJ1-1; no DNA is available, so the TRBD1 call from TCRdb remains unchecked. The germline V gene encodes CDR1 ENHRY and CDR2 SYGVKD. The CDR3 runs to 15 residues. The CDR3 reads CAISEPGRGGSEAFF.

The chain has TRBV24-1 and TRBJ2-5; TCRdb indicates TRBD1, and absent DNA this call remains unverified. Germline V gene sequence: CDR1 KGHDR, CDR2 SFDVKD. The CDR3 covers 13 residues. The CDR3 reads CATSVPGLETQYF.

The CDR3 region is CASSRNAGRFSEAFF. This chain links TRBV5-1 with TRBJ1-1; TCRdb gives TRBD1 as the D gene, but with no DNA this cannot be confirmed. The CDR3 runs to 15 residues. Per the germline V gene, CDR1 is SGHRS and CDR2 is YFSETQ.

The chain joins TRBV6-4 to TRBJ2-1; TCRdb calls TRBD1, which cannot be checked without DNA. Germline V gene lookup returns CDR1 MRHNA and CDR2 SNTAGT. This CDR3 is built from 12 residues. CDR3 protein: CASSDRGFEQFF.

This chain connects TRBV7-2 to TRBJ2-7. The CDR3 covers 14 residues. Germline-derived CDR1 and CDR2 are SGHTA and FQGNSA. CDR3 amino acids: CASSSDLISYEQYF. Complete variable domain (other parts from reference TRBV7-2 and TRBJ2-7): GAGVSQSPSNKVTEKGKDVELRCDPISGHTALYWYRQSLGQGLEFLIYFQGNSAPDKSGLPSDRFSAERTGGSVSTLTIQRTQQEDSAVYLCASSSDLISYEQYFGPGTRLTVT.

CDR3 amino acids: CASSHPRRSMGSGNTGELFF. The chain couples TRBV9 to TRBJ2-2; TCRdb returns TRBD1, unconfirmable since there is no DNA. This CDR3 is 20 amino acids long. Per germline, CDR1 SGDLS and CDR2 YYNGEE. The whole variable domain, filled in from reference TRBV9 and TRBJ2-2, reads DSGVTQTPKHLITATGQRVTLRCSPRSGDLSVYWYQQSLDQGLQFLIQYYNGEERAKGNILERFSAQQFPDLHSELNLSSLELGDSALYFCASSHPRRSMGSGNTGELFFGEGSRLTVL.

V usage is TRBV12-3 or TRBV12-4 and J usage is TRBJ2-1; TCRdb selects TRBD2, and the lack of DNA leaves this call unchecked. The CDR3 runs 16 residues. The chain's CDR3 is CASSLGTSFFYNEQFF.

The gene calls are TRBV7-9 and TRBJ1-1; absent DNA, TCRdb's TRBD1 call cannot be checked. The CDR3 totals 12 residues. Germline values: CDR1 SEHNR, CDR2 FQNEAQ (reference sequence). The CDR3 spells CASSSLQGVAFF.

V usage is TRBV12-3 or TRBV12-4 and J usage is TRBJ1-1. The CDR3 is 15 amino acids. This chain's CDR3 is CASRSAGLGDTEAFF.

This sequence joins TRBV12-3 or TRBV12-4 and TRBJ2-1. The CDR3 runs 12 residues. This CDR3 reads CASSTVLWEQFF.

The chain carries TRBV20-1 and TRBJ2-1; TCRdb reports TRBD1, a call that lacks DNA to check it against. The CDR3 covers 15 residues. The germline V gene has CDR1 DFQATT and CDR2 SNEGSKA (reference sequence). This CDR3 is CSASAGNRAYNEQFF.

The chain joins TRBV15 to TRBJ1-1; TCRdb proposes TRBD1, but this gene call is untestable without DNA. The CDR3 consists of 13 residues. Germline CDR1 LNHNV, CDR2 YYDKDF (reference sequence). The CDR3 here is CATATGDGTEAFF.

The chain couples TRBV7-6 to TRBJ2-1; TCRdb's D call of TRBD2 is untestable without DNA. Germline CDR1 is SGHVS and CDR2 is FNYEAQ. CDR3 length: 16 residues. CDR3 in amino acids: CASSPNGRRSYNEQFF.

V and J are TRBV12-3 or TRBV12-4 and TRBJ1-1. The CDR3 sequence is 13 residues long. This chain's CDR3 is CASSSTTGTEAFF.

The chain carries TRBV5-1 and TRBJ1-5; no DNA is available, so the TRBD1 call from TCRdb remains unchecked. Germline CDR1 reads SGHRS; CDR2 reads YFSETQ. The CDR3 contains 15 residues. The CDR3: CASSLGTGGGRPQHF.

V usage is TRBV5-1 and J usage is TRBJ2-1; as DNA is missing, the TRBD1 call by TCRdb cannot be tested. CDR1 is SGHRS and CDR2 is YFSETQ in the germline V gene. This CDR3 region has 21 residues. CDR3 protein: CASSLLSPLQIFLRSDNEQFF.

The V gene is TRBV7-3, the J gene TRBJ2-1; TCRdb designates TRBD2, a call that cannot be tested without DNA. The CDR3 length is 16 residues. Germline CDR1 SGHTA, CDR2 FQGTGA. CDR3 sequence reads: CASSLGGGLSNSEQFF.

This chain uses TRBV7-9 with TRBJ2-7. CDR1 is SEHNR and CDR2 is FQNEAQ in the germline V gene (reference sequence). This CDR3 has 14 residues. CDR3 sequence reads: CASSSLSVSYEQYF.

The chain recombines TRBV6-1 with TRBJ2-2; the D gene TCRdb calls, TRBD2, cannot be checked with no DNA. Germline values: CDR1 MNHNS, CDR2 SASEGT. The CDR3 contains 18 residues. The CDR3: CASSRTSGRPRGTGELFF.

The CDR3 is CASSRWTSRETQYF. The genes are TRBV12-3 or TRBV12-4 and TRBJ2-5; TCRdb lists TRBD2, though no DNA is available to test this call. The length of the CDR3 is 14 residues.

The rearrangement links TRBV7-2 to TRBJ2-3. The germline V gene has CDR1 SGHTA and CDR2 FQGNSA. CDR3 length equals 14 residues. The chain's CDR3 is CASSLDQGVDTQYF.